The T cell receptor (beta chain) described here comes from a study of vaccination effects on CD4 cells after COVID-19. For the study at large: Vaccine administered to participants consisted of two doses of either BNT162b2 or mRNA-1273.

Using viral peptide pools, the ViraFEST assay grew out antigen-specific CD4+ T cells prior to sequencing. Subsequent to less than 13 days of culture, CD4+ T cells were isolated. According to the study, vaccine recipients showed no prior SARS-CoV-2 infection and negative nucleocapsid antibodies. Profiling relied on immunoSEQ multiplex PCR, and the TCRdb table lists in-frame clones only, not all of them. The sample shows roughly 20,000 clones, 55% to 75% of them seen only once. This clone was observed a few times. The antigen is unknown. This CDR3 spans 13 amino acids. Trimming cost V 3 bases and J 3 bases; bases outside gene matches: 0. CDR1 and CDR2 (germline): DFQATT, SNEGSKA (reference sequence).

The TCR was taken from a human donor who received a COVID-19 vaccine. The specimen was CD4+ T cells from PBMCs cultured with HCoV-NL63 spike peptides, collected before COVID-19 vaccination. The chain recombines TRBV20-1 with TRBJ2-1; 9 bases are a match to TRBD2. The CDR3 DNA is TGCAGTGCTAGTAGCGGGGGCTACAATGAGCAGTTCTTC. Residues: CSASSGGYNEQFF.